The source of this TCR beta chain is a study of blood T cell repertoires in COVID-19. Study in general: In each case, the material was cDNA or gDNA derived from T cells, B-cell-depleted T cells, or PBMCs.

From germline, CDR1 is SGDLS and CDR2 YYNGEE. The trim removed 0 bases at V and 1 base at J, leaving 5 bases unmatched. This CDR3 is built from 17 residues. Self-reported history from a screening survey and questionnaire set each donor's cohort. Resolution of symptoms, clearance, or two negative PCRs was present in recovered Cohort 3 donors. TCRdb's table, derived via immunoSEQ multiplex PCR, lists solely in-frame clones and lacks some. The repertoire includes hundreds of thousands of clones, 85% to 90% of them detected once, and roughly 1% sits in the top ten. V usage is TRBV9 and J usage is TRBJ2-5, with 11 bases fitting TRBD2. This receptor was obtained from a young man who had recovered from COVID-19. Input material: PBMCs or T cells enriched from blood (not recorded which). The CDR3 sequence: CASSVGPGTSGQETQYF. In nucleotides, the CDR3 is TGTGCCAGCAGCGTAGGGCCCGGGACTAGCGGCCAAGAGACCCAGTACTTC.